This entry lists 3 T cell receptor beta chains sequenced from one sample in a study of beta chain features in type 1 diabetes. cDNA synthesis used the whole RNA isolate, giving expressed TCRB sequences. Clones were sequenced by immunoSEQ multiplex PCR, and TCRdb holds only the in-frame ones, with some missing. The sample includes 200,000 to 300,000 clones, around 26% of them seen just once. Sequenced sample: central memory CD4+ T cells from blood. These receptors all stem from a young man in good health.

Here the CDR3 DNA reads TGTGCCAGCAGCTTATCGGGGCTCCAAGAGACCCAGTACTTC. It codes for CASSLSGLQETQYF. The rearrangement links TRBV7-2 to TRBJ2-5; D is tentatively TRBD1 or TRBD2 (5 bases each). Germline V gene sequence: CDR1 SGHTA, CDR2 FQGNSA. Trimming left V 2 bases short and J 1 base short, with 8 bases between. This CDR3 has 14 residues.

As for this clone: This CDR3 is also generated by other DNA sequences in the sample. The chain carries TRBV29-1 and TRBJ2-1; D remains unclear. This CDR3 has 11 residues. Looked up from germline, CDR1 is SQVTM and CDR2 is ANQGSEA. Trimming removed 1 base from V and 7 bases from J, with 5 bases in between. CDR3 nucleotide sequence: TGCAGCGTTGAAGTTGGGAATGAGCAGTTCTTC. Encoded protein: CSVEVGNEQFF.

This clone was counted only a few times. V is TRBV5-1 and J is TRBJ2-3, with D possibly TRBD2 on 6 matching bases. There are 14 residues in the CDR3. Germline CDR1 is SGHRS and CDR2 is YFSETQ. The ends were cut back, 1 base at V and 3 bases at J, with 9 bases in the middle. The CDR3 region has the DNA TGCGCCAGCAGCTTGACTAGCCCAACAGATACGCAGTATTTT. This gives the protein CASSLTSPTDTQYF.